The text below deals with one TCR beta chain. The antigen this receptor binds is unknown. No base-level quality is on record; no much larger clone is a single base apart. Samples from volunteer blood donors who had recovered from COVID-19 were contributed by a second Seattle source. Whole blood was collected in K2EDTA tubes by collaborating institutions according to the institutions' own protocols. For TCRbeta analysis, collaborators shipped samples as frozen whole blood, isolated PBMCs, or DNA extracted from either of those sample types. This sample was included in a study of blood T cell repertoires in COVID-19 (dated by TCRdb to the early 2020s). Study-level background: Samples from collaborators originated in the United States, Italy and Spain and spanned both the acute and convalescent phases of COVID-19. The material from the prospective study consisted of cDNA or gDNA derived from T cells, B-cell-depleted T cells, or PBMCs. The samples were drawn from the first 160 participants of the ongoing ImmuneRACE study and from 1,254 subjects provided by 6 global collaborators. Where available, HLA class I and class II types were taken from metadata supplied by the sample provider and were not determined by assay-based typing. Sample metadata almost always included a de-identified subject ID, COVID-19 status, age in years and sex. The repertoires were released in a freely available public database meant as a resource for research on the immune response to SARS-CoV-2. The dataset comprised deeply sampled blood TCRbeta repertoires from subjects exposed to, actively infected with, or recovered from COVID-19. What the work shows at the level of the full study, not this receptor alone: Clinical and demographic metadata were provided uncurated, with the amount varying by source and participant.

TCRbeta CDR3 regions were amplified from genomic DNA by means of the immunoSEQ Assay, a bias-controlled multiplex PCR. The authors' pipeline ran thus. Nucleated cell counts per sample were estimated from amplification of reference gene primers within the assay. To quantify the absolute abundance of each unique TCRbeta CDR3 rearrangement, sequence reads were collapsed and filtered. For each sample, productive Simpson clonality was calculated as the square root of Simpson's diversity index over productive rearrangements. TCRdb carries this immuneACCESS record with in-frame sequences only. Its versions omit some clonotypes, under half of them owing to an unresolved V gene in the studies checked, with the rest unexplained. Clone size and V and J calls were adopted from that table, with D and trimming inferred from the DNA. The sample includes roughly 230,000 clones, with about 88% observed a single time. The biggest ten clones account for about 4.6% of the sample.

V and J are trimmed by 3 bases and 4 bases, and the gene matches miss 10 bases of the junction. The CDR3 goes from the cysteine to the phenylalanine over 16 residues. Of the read, only the CDR3 DNA is kept; its 48 bases are in frame from base 1. The CDR1 and CDR2 encoded by the germline V gene are KGHDR and SFDVKD. This sequence was found in a woman aged 40 to 50 who had recovered from COVID-19. The V and J segments used are TRBV24-1 and TRBJ1-2; 7 central nucleotides agree with TRBD1. The sequenced sample was peripheral blood. The nucleotide sequence reads as follows: TGTGCCACCAGTGATGACAGGGTTGGACCTCCCTATGGCTACACCTTC. Its protein product is CATSDDRVGPPYGYTF.